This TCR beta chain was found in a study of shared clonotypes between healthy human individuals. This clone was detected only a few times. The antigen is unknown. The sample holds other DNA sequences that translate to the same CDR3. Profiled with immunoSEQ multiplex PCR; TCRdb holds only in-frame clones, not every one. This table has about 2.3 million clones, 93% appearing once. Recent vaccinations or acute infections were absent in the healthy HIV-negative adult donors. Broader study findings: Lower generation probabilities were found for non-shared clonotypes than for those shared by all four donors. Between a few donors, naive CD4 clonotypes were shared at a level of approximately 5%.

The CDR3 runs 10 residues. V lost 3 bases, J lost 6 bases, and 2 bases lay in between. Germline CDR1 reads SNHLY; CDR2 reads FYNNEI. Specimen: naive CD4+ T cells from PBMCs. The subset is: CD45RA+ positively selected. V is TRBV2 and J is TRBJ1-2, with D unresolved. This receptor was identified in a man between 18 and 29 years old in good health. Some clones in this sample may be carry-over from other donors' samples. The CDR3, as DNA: TGTGCCAGCAGTGAGGATGGCTACACCTTC. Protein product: CASSEDGYTF.